The 22 T cell receptor beta chains presented below share a single source sample, sequenced in a study of human T cells and chemical hapten exposure. MiXCR, applied by TCRdb to the RACE reads, yields one record per CDR3 protein. The repertoire has approximately 74,000 distinct CDR3 sequences, about 31% of them found once; the top ten carry roughly 9.8%. Time point indicated: patch test 1, 2 weeks after DPC sensitization. The sample's treatment: therapeutic diphenylcyclopropenone sensitization with weekly scalp DPC. Sequencing was performed on whole blood, taken in connection with sensitization to the hapten diphenylcyclopropenone (DPC). These receptor sequences come from a man aged 35 to 55 with alopecia areata. Some clones in this sample may be carry-over from other donors' samples.

The chain couples TRBV28 to TRBJ1-5, with TRBD1 matching 10 bases. V lost 4 bases, J lost 5 bases, and 5 bases stayed unmatched. The CDR3 length is 15 residues. CDR1 MDHEN and CDR2 SYDVKM come from the germline V gene. Here the CDR3 DNA reads TGTGCCAGCAGTTCCCCCGGGACAGGGGATCAGCCCCAGCATTTT. Its protein product is CASSSPGTGDQPQHF.

The chain uses TRBV11-2 and TRBJ2-3, with D possibly called TRBD1 or TRBD2 (7 bases each). V was trimmed by 1 base and J by 1 base, leaving 12 bases between them. The CDR3 runs 16 residues. The germline gives CDR1 SGHAT, CDR2 FQNNGV. The CDR3 region has the DNA TGTGCCAGCAGCTTAGCAGCGGGACAGCGCACAGATACGCAGTATTTT. Translation gives CASSLAAGQRTDTQYF. Variable domain in full (rest from reference TRBV11-2 and TRBJ2-3): EAGVAQSPRYKIIEKRQSVAFWCNPISGHATLYWYQQILGQGPKLLIQFQNNGVVDDSQLPKDRFSAERLKGVDSTLKIQPAKLEDSAVYLCASSLAAGQRTDTQYFGPGTRLTVL.

This clonotype has a handful of counts. V usage is TRBV12-3 or TRBV12-4 and J usage is TRBJ2-3; TRBD2 matches at 15 bases. V trimming: 1 base; J trimming: 2 bases; junction bases outside the gene matches: 4. The CDR3 length is 18 residues. The CDR3 reads CASSLEGLAGGTTDTQYF. CDR3 DNA: TGTGCCAGCAGTTTAGAGGGACTAGCGGGAGGAACCACAGATACGCAGTATTTT.

CDR3 sequence reads: CASRTHTTGRSSPLHF. The CDR3 DNA reads TGTGCCAGCAGAACTCACACTACAGGGAGAAGTTCACCCCTCCACTTT. The chain carries TRBV12-3 or TRBV12-4 and TRBJ1-6, with D maybe TRBD1 (6 bases). With 6 bases removed from V and 9 bases from J, the gap between germline ends came to 21 bases. The CDR3 is made up of 16 amino acids.

This chain connects TRBV11-2 to TRBJ2-3; tentative D call: TRBD2 (5 bases). The V gene lost 8 bases and the J gene lost 8 bases, with 14 bases spanning the gap. Germline V gene lookup returns CDR1 SGHAT and CDR2 FQNNGV. The CDR3 totals 12 residues. CDR3 sequence reads: CASGLGKGTQYF. The CDR3 nucleotides read TGTGCCAGCGGACTCGGAAAGGGTACGCAGTATTTT.

V is TRBV27 and J is TRBJ2-5, with 12 nucleotides matching TRBD2. CDR3 length: 15 residues. Germline loops: CDR1 MNHEY, CDR2 SMNVEV (reference sequence). The V segment lost 5 bases and the J segment 13 bases; nucleotides outside the gene matches: 14. CDR3 amino acids: CASSARTSGTHWLYF. CDR3 DNA: TGTGCCAGCAGTGCCCGGACTAGCGGGACCCACTGGCTGTACTTC.

DNA for the CDR3: TGCGCCAGCAGCCAAGATCGCAAGGGGTACGAGCAGTACTTC. Translated: CASSQDRKGYEQYF. This chain joins TRBV4-3 and TRBJ2-7; possibly TRBD1 for D (5 bases). The CDR3 is 14 amino acids. Trimming removed 0 bases at V and 4 bases at J, with 10 bases between. The V gene's germline CDR1 is LGHNA and CDR2 YSLEER.

This clonotype turned up a few times. The rearrangement uses TRBV7-2 and TRBJ2-1, with D unresolved. Per the germline V gene, CDR1 is SGHTA and CDR2 is FQGNSA. Trimming removed 2 bases at V and 8 bases at J, with 13 bases between. The length of the CDR3 is 14 residues. CDR3: CASSLTTSAYEQFF. DNA for the CDR3: TGTGCCAGCAGCTTAACGACATCCGCTTATGAGCAGTTCTTC.

The chain carries TRBV28 and TRBJ2-1; 13 positions agree with TRBD2. After removal of 5 bases from V and 5 bases from J, the junction contained 6 bases not matched to a gene. The V gene's germline CDR1 is MDHEN and CDR2 SYDVKM. The CDR3 runs to 16 residues. The CDR3 sequence is CASSPRTSGRHNEQFF. The CDR3, as DNA: TGTGCCAGCAGTCCCCGGACTAGCGGGAGACACAATGAGCAGTTCTTC.

This chain joins TRBV5-1 and TRBJ1-5, with D maybe TRBD1 (5 bases). Trimming removed 4 bases from V and 1 base from J, with 9 bases in between. This CDR3 spans 14 amino acids. Germline V gives CDR1 SGHRS, CDR2 YFSETQ. CDR3 nucleotide sequence: TGCGCCAGCAGCCGGGACGGCAGCAATCAGCCCCAGCATTTT. Residues: CASSRDGSNQPQHF. Supplemented by reference TRBV5-1 and TRBJ1-5, the full variable domain reads KAGVTQTPRYLIKTRGQQVTLSCSPISGHRSVSWYQQTPGQGLQFLFEYFSETQRNKGNFPGRFSGRQFSNSRSEMNVSTLELGDSALYLCASSRDGSNQPQHFGDGTRLSIL.

V usage is TRBV21-1 and J usage is TRBJ1-1; the table's D call TRBD1 went unverified against the DNA. TRBV21-1 is flagged as a pseudogene. The CDR3 has 16 amino acids. The CDR3 coding sequence is TGTGCCACCCCCTACCGACAGGGGGCGTGGAACACTGAAGCTTTCTTT. Protein: CATPYRQGAWNTEAFF.

This clonotype was detected only a few times. The V call is TRBV4-3, the J call TRBJ2-7, with 14 bases fitting TRBD2. The CDR3 spans 15 residues. V lost 4 bases and J lost 7; bases outside the gene matches: 6. CDR1 is LGHNA, CDR2 YSLEER, per germline. CDR3 in amino acids: CASSLGLAGEGEQYF. CDR3 nucleotides: TGCGCCAGCAGCCTGGGACTAGCGGGGGAAGGGGAGCAGTACTTC.

This clonotype was detected a few times. The chain carries TRBV9 and TRBJ2-7; D gene ambiguous. Germline lookup yields CDR1 SGDLS and CDR2 YYNGEE. Trimming shortened V by 0 bases and J by 5 bases, and 15 bases separated the two germline ends. The CDR3 has 15 amino acids. CDR3 sequence: CASSVDLGKVDEQYF. The DNA of the CDR3 is TGTGCCAGCAGCGTAGATCTGGGGAAGGTCGACGAGCAGTACTTC.

The chain couples TRBV25-1 to TRBJ2-7; the D is unclear. Trimming stripped 3 bases from V and 5 bases from J, with 11 bases between. The germline V gene has CDR1 MGHDK and CDR2 SYGVNS. The CDR3 contains 13 residues. In DNA form, the CDR3 reads TGTGCCAGCAGTGATTTTGGGCCGAACGAGCAGTACTTC. Amino acids: CASSDFGPNEQYF.

This clonotype was seen a single time. The chain carries TRBV20-1 and TRBJ2-7; 12 positions agree with TRBD2. Germline V lookup: CDR1 DFQATT, CDR2 SNEGSKA (reference sequence). The V gene end was trimmed by 1 base and the J gene end by 2 bases; junction bases not matched to a gene: 3. CDR3 size: 15 residues. DNA of the CDR3: TGCAGTGCTAGAGCTGGACTAGCGGGAACCTACGAGCAGTACTTC. Protein product: CSARAGLAGTYEQYF.

This rearrangement joins TRBV7-3 to TRBJ1-1; a weak D match, TRBD1 (5 bases). CDR1 SGHTA and CDR2 FQGTGA come from the germline V gene. Trimming pared 5 bases from V and 5 bases from J, leaving 12 bases between. The CDR3 has 13 residues. The CDR3 bases are TGTGCCAGCAGCGCGACAGCGAGTACTGAAGCTTTCTTT. It yields the protein CASSATASTEAFF. The full variable domain, rest sourced from reference TRBV7-3 and TRBJ1-1, is GAGVSQTPSNKVTEKGKYVELRCDPISGHTALYWYRQSLGQGPEFLIYFQGTGAADDSGLPNDRFFAVRPEGSVSTLKIQRTERGDSAVYLCASSATASTEAFFGQGTRLTVV.

The V and J genes are TRBV11-3 and TRBJ2-3; 9 nucleotides match TRBD1. After removal of 5 bases from V and 5 bases from J, the junction contained 8 bases not matched to a gene. Germline V gene data show CDR1 as SGHNT and CDR2 as YENEEA. CDR3 length: 15 residues. CDR3 region: CASSRSGTGLDTQYF. For the CDR3, the DNA is TGTGCCAGCAGCCGCTCCGGGACAGGGTTAGATACGCAGTATTTT. The full variable domain, completed using reference TRBV11-3 and TRBJ2-3, is EAGVVQSPRYKIIEKKQPVAFWCNPISGHNTLYWYLQNLGQGPELLIRYENEEAVDDSQLPKDRFSAERLKGVDSTLKIQPAELGDSAVYLCASSRSGTGLDTQYFGPGTRLTVL.

The V call is TRBV2, the J call TRBJ2-3; 7 positions agree with TRBD1. CDR3 size: 16 residues. Germline V gene data show CDR1 as SNHLY and CDR2 as FYNNEI. After removal of 6 bases from V and 0 bases from J, the junction contained 9 bases not matched to a gene. CDR3 bases: TGTGCCAGCAGGGAACGACAGGGCCATAGCACAGATACGCAGTATTTT. It specifies CASRERQGHSTDTQYF.

This chain joins TRBV6-5 and TRBJ2-3, with 8 bases that match TRBD2. CDR1 MNHEY and CDR2 SVGAGI come from the germline V gene. The CDR3 is 15 residues long. V lost 0 bases to trimming and J lost 6 bases; unmatched junction nucleotides: 5. Here the CDR3 reads CASSYSSGVPDTQYF. As DNA, the CDR3 is TGTGCCAGCAGTTACTCTAGCGGGGTCCCGGATACGCAGTATTTT.

The rearrangement uses TRBV20-1 and TRBJ1-3; 10 positions agree with TRBD1. V was pared by 4 bases and J by 0 bases, with 6 bases of the junction left unmatched. Germline values: CDR1 DFQATT, CDR2 SNEGSKA (reference sequence). The CDR3 covers 16 residues. In DNA form, the CDR3 reads TGCAGTGCTAAGGCGACAGGGGGCCCCTCTGGAAACACCATATATTTT. Its translation: CSAKATGGPSGNTIYF.

This clonotype was seen a handful of times. The chain employs TRBV12-3 or TRBV12-4 and TRBJ2-7, with D maybe TRBD2 (5 bases). The CDR3 is 16 amino acids. V shed 3 bases and J shed 0 bases, with 15 bases lying between them. The CDR3 is CASSFDGGSDSYEQYF. The CDR3 nucleotides are TGTGCCAGCAGTTTTGACGGCGGGTCGGACTCCTACGAGCAGTACTTC.

V gene TRBV13 combines with J gene TRBJ2-3, with 8 bases lining up with TRBD2. Germline loops: CDR1 PRHDT, CDR2 FYEKMQ (reference sequence). V lost 3 bases and J lost 3; bases outside the gene matches: 5. The CDR3 loop spans 15 amino acids. The CDR3 spells CASSFYGLATDTQYF. CDR3 coding DNA: TGTGCCAGCAGCTTCTACGGACTAGCAACAGATACGCAGTATTTT.